The 32 T cell receptor beta chains in this list originate from one sample, sequenced in a study of T cell repertoires in cytomegalovirus infection. These TCRs' antigens remain unknown. Using its own MiXCR run on the reads, TCRdb lists one record per CDR3 protein. The data show 110,000 or so distinct CDR3 sequences, 30% to 35% seen once. The sequenced sample was CD8+ T cells from cultured PBMCs, obtained from culture after CMV antigen stimulation. The receptors were gathered from a human donor in good health (CMV status not recorded). Some clones in this sample may be carry-over from other donors' samples.

This clonotype was picked up many times. The chain links TRBV7-2 to TRBJ1-4; 12 nucleotides line up with TRBD1. The trim removed 2 bases at V and 3 bases at J, leaving 13 bases unmatched. Germline assignment: CDR1 SGHTA and CDR2 FQGNSA. The CDR3 runs 20 residues. CDR3 nucleotides: TGTGCCAGCAGCTTAAAGGGGACAGGGGGCGTCGAGAGGGCTAATGAAAAACTGTTTTTT. It specifies CASSLKGTGGVERANEKLFF.

J is TRBJ1-4 and V is TRBV12-3 or TRBV12-4; tentative D call: TRBD1 (5 bases). Between the trimmed V and J ends, which lost 6 bases and 1 base, there was a span of 15 bases. This CDR3 comprises 16 residues. Here the CDR3 DNA reads TGTGCCAGCAGATTGGGGATGACAGTAACTAATGAAAAACTGTTTTTT. Translated: CASRLGMTVTNEKLFF.

V and J are TRBV7-9 and TRBJ2-3, with 8 bases aligning to TRBD1. Germline values: CDR1 SEHNR, CDR2 FQNEAQ (reference sequence). The V and J ends lost 8 bases and 3 bases, in that order; junction bases with no gene match: 7. This CDR3 region has 14 residues. DNA for the CDR3: TGTGCCAGCCGGACAGGGTGGGGTACAGATACGCAGTATTTT. Translated, it gives CASRTGWGTDTQYF.

The chain links TRBV7-6 to TRBJ1-2; no reliable D call. Germline V gene sequence: CDR1 SGHVS, CDR2 FNYEAQ. Deletions cut 1 base from V and 6 bases from J, with 9 bases between. There are 13 residues in the CDR3. The DNA of the CDR3 is TGTGCCAGCAGCTTAGTCGTGGGAAATGGCTACACCTTC. It codes for CASSLVVGNGYTF.

This clonotype came up many times. The rearrangement links TRBV7-2 to TRBJ2-2; D perhaps matches TRBD2 (5 bases). This CDR3 contains 12 residues. CDR1 SGHTA and CDR2 FQGNSA come from the germline V gene. Trimming pared 10 bases from V and 5 bases from J, leaving 11 bases between. The CDR3 reads CATPGLTGELFF. In DNA, the CDR3 is TGTGCCACCCCGGGGTTAACCGGGGAGCTGTTTTTT. Full variable domain (remainder filled in from reference TRBV7-2 and TRBJ2-2): GAGVSQSPSNKVTEKGKDVELRCDPISGHTALYWYRQSLGQGLEFLIYFQGNSAPDKSGLPSDRFSAERTGGSVSTLTIQRTQQEDSAVYLCATPGLTGELFFGEGSRLTVL.

This clonotype was observed at least ten times. The chain employs TRBV7-6 and TRBJ1-1; perhaps TRBD1 as D (5 bases). Trimming cost V 4 bases and J 1 base, with 10 bases left between them. CDR1 and CDR2 from the germline V gene are SGHVS and FNYEAQ. CDR3 length: 14 residues. CDR3 in amino acids: CASSWGLENTEAFF. The CDR3 DNA sequence: TGTGCCAGCAGCTGGGGACTGGAGAACACTGAAGCTTTCTTT.

This rearrangement joins TRBV7-3 to TRBJ2-5, with TRBD2 as a possible D gene (7 bases). Germline loops: CDR1 SGHTA, CDR2 FQGTGA. The CDR3 loop spans 15 amino acids. Between the trimmed V and J ends, which lost 2 bases and 1 base, there was a span of 11 bases. The CDR3 sequence: CASSLAGAFQETQYF. The CDR3 DNA reads TGTGCCAGCAGCTTAGCGGGGGCCTTCCAAGAGACCCAGTACTTC.

This clonotype was counted at least ten times. The chain joins TRBV7-8 to TRBJ1-5; 7 nucleotides align to TRBD1. The germline V gene encodes CDR1 SGHVS and CDR2 FQNEAQ. The CDR3 is 17 residues long. With 5 bases clipped from V and 3 bases from J, the junction kept 13 bases outside the gene matches. CDR3 nucleotide sequence: TGTGCCAGCAGCCACCTTCGACAGGGTGGGCCCAATCAGCCCCAGCATTTT. Its protein product is CASSHLRQGGPNQPQHF.

This clonotype was recorded a few times. The rearrangement links TRBV4-1 to TRBJ2-7, with D unresolved. The CDR3 consists of 12 residues. Trimming removed 3 bases at V and 3 bases at J, with 6 bases between. Germline-derived CDR1 and CDR2 are MGHRA and YSYEKL. DNA of the CDR3: TGCGCCAGCAGCCACGAAAGCTACGAGCAGTACTTC. This sequence encodes CASSHESYEQYF.

The rearrangement uses TRBV29-1 and TRBJ2-5, with TRBD1 matching 9 bases. V was clipped by 0 bases and J by 5 bases; unmatched bases: 7. This CDR3 region has 15 residues. Germline V lookup: CDR1 SQVTM, CDR2 ANQGSEA. The CDR3 region is CSVEDLGQGGETQYF. CDR3 sequence (DNA): TGCAGCGTTGAAGATCTGGGACAGGGCGGGGAGACCCAGTACTTC. Together with reference TRBV29-1 and TRBJ2-5, the CDR3 gives the full variable domain: SAVISQKPSRDICQRGTSLTIQCQVDSQVTMMFWYRQQPGQSLTLIATANQGSEATYESGFVIDKFPISRPNLTFSTLTVSNMSPEDSSIYLCSVEDLGQGGETQYFGPGTRLLVL.

The V call is TRBV18, the J call TRBJ2-1; TRBD2 agrees at 7 bases. The V gene's germline CDR1 is KGHSH and CDR2 LQKENI. Trimming removed 0 bases from V and 5 bases from J; junction bases left unmatched: 4. This CDR3 spans 15 amino acids. The CDR3 DNA is TGTGCCAGCTCACCACCGTGGGAGGGGAACAATGAGCAGTTCTTC. It codes for CASSPPWEGNNEQFF.

The chain has TRBV12-3 or TRBV12-4 and TRBJ2-5; 9 bases align to TRBD1. The V segment lost 5 bases and the J segment 0 bases; nucleotides outside the gene matches: 7. CDR3 length: 16 residues. This CDR3 is CASSLPGQGYQETQYF. CDR3 in DNA: TGTGCCAGCAGTCTACCGGGACAGGGATACCAAGAGACCCAGTACTTC.

This chain links TRBV7-6 with TRBJ2-5; no clear D gene. Germline loops: CDR1 SGHVS, CDR2 FNYEAQ. V was shortened by 4 bases and J by 2 bases, with 11 bases between the two germline ends. CDR3 length: 14 amino acids. The CDR3 region has the DNA TGTGCCAGCAGCTCAGAGGCTGAACAAGAGACCCAGTACTTC. Amino acid sequence: CASSSEAEQETQYF. Combining the CDR3 with reference TRBV7-6 and TRBJ2-5 gives the whole variable domain GAGVSQSPRYKVTKRGQDVALRCDPISGHVSLYWYRQALGQGPEFLTYFNYEAQQDKSGLPNDRFSAERPEGSISTLTIQRTEQRDSAMYRCASSSEAEQETQYFGPGTRLLVL.

The CDR3 loop is CASSEELGATSYNSPLHF. As DNA, the CDR3 is TGTGCCAGCAGTGAAGAGCTTGGCGCGACCTCCTATAATTCACCCCTCCACTTT. The chain uses TRBV6-1 and TRBJ1-6; D not resolved. The ends were cut back, 1 base at V and 0 bases at J, with 13 bases in the middle. The CDR3 runs to 18 residues. CDR1 is MNHNS, CDR2 SASEGT, per germline.

This clonotype has a count of ten or more. The chain joins TRBV12-3 or TRBV12-4 to TRBJ2-5, with TRBD2 matching 10 bases. The V and J ends lost 1 base and 5 bases, in that order; junction bases with no gene match: 13. The length of the CDR3 is 18 residues. The CDR3 nucleotides are TGTGCCAGCAGTTTAGGGTACCAGCGGGGGGGCCTAGGGGAGACCCAGTACTTC. It yields the protein CASSLGYQRGGLGETQYF.

This chain joins TRBV6-1 and TRBJ1-5; tentatively, D is TRBD1 (6 bases). The V and J ends lost 7 bases and 4 bases respectively, with 14 bases between them. CDR3 size: 14 residues. The germline CDR1 and CDR2 sequences are MNHNS and SASEGT. The CDR3 DNA reads as TGTGCCAGCAAAACAGGGACCGAAAATCAGCCCCAGCATTTT. It specifies CASKTGTENQPQHF.

In the case of this clonotype: A much bigger clone sits one base away, suggesting this may be a read error. The chain couples TRBV6-5 to TRBJ2-3; D unclear. The CDR3 is 15 amino acids. Germline CDR1 is MNHEY and CDR2 is SVGAGI. The V gene lost 5 bases and the J gene lost 6 bases, with 18 bases spanning the gap. The CDR3, as DNA: TGTGCCAGCAGTGACCTGGGAAGCCCCAGGGATACGCAGTATTTT. Amino acid sequence: CASSDLGSPRDTQYF.

This clonotype was counted a few times. The rearrangement links TRBV5-6 to TRBJ2-7, with D uncertain. Germline CDR1 and CDR2: SGHDT and YYEEEE. Trimming stripped 4 bases from V and 3 bases from J, with 11 bases between. The CDR3 extends over 13 amino acids. The CDR3 sequence is CASSPWTVYEQYF. DNA of the CDR3: TGTGCCAGCAGCCCCTGGACGGTCTACGAGCAGTACTTC.

This clonotype was seen only a few times. The chain uses TRBV11-2 and TRBJ2-1, with D perhaps being TRBD1 or TRBD2 (6 bases each). The germline V gene has CDR1 SGHAT and CDR2 FQNNGV. The CDR3 loop spans 14 amino acids. Trimming pared 10 bases from V and 0 bases from J, leaving 13 bases between. The CDR3 nucleotides read TGTGCCACCCTCGGAGGGGGCTCCTACAATGAGCAGTTCTTC. It encodes CATLGGGSYNEQFF.

This clonotype was detected once. This sequence joins TRBV2 and TRBJ2-3, with D possibly matching TRBD2 (6 bases). The germline gives CDR1 SNHLY, CDR2 FYNNEI. This CDR3 spans 17 amino acids. V lost 5 bases and J 2 bases, leaving 20 bases between the germline ends. The CDR3 is CASSQTPGLQVTDTQYF. CDR3 nucleotides: TGTGCCAGCAGTCAAACCCCGGGACTCCAAGTCACAGATACGCAGTATTTT.

This clonotype was seen more than once but under ten times. The chain combines TRBV12-3 or TRBV12-4 with TRBJ1-6; tentative D call: TRBD1 (5 bases). This CDR3 spans 15 amino acids. Trimming removed 6 bases from V and 7 bases from J, with 16 bases in between. CDR3 coding DNA: TGTGCCAGCAGGCTGCAGGGCTCTGGAAATTCACCCCTCCACTTT. As protein: CASRLQGSGNSPLHF.

In its sample, this clonotype was seen a few times. V gene TRBV20-1 combines with J gene TRBJ2-7; no clear D gene. The CDR3 has 14 amino acids. CDR1 and CDR2 (germline): DFQATT, SNEGSKA (reference sequence). The germline V and J ends were trimmed by 7 bases and 0 bases, with 16 bases remaining between them. Here the CDR3 DNA reads TGCAGTGTTCGACGGCTCTCGAGCTCCTACGAGCAGTACTTC. Protein product: CSVRRLSSSYEQYF.

This rearrangement joins TRBV5-4 to TRBJ1-2; D gene ambiguous. Per germline, CDR1 SGHNT and CDR2 YYREEE (reference sequence). Trimming cost V 4 bases and J 4 bases, with 11 bases left between them. This CDR3 has 13 amino acids. CDR3 sequence: CASSGRPVYGYTF. In nucleotides, the CDR3 is TGTGCCAGCAGCGGAAGACCGGTCTATGGCTACACCTTC.

This clonotype was seen many times. The chain carries TRBV3-1 and TRBJ1-1; TRBD1 matches 8 bases. Germline V lookup: CDR1 LGHDT, CDR2 YNNKEL (reference sequence). V shed 3 bases and J 5 bases; nucleotides not matched to a gene: 5. The CDR3 contains 14 residues. For the CDR3, the DNA is TGTGCCAGCAGCCAGCAGGGGGCTGGAACTGAAGCTTTCTTT. Amino acid sequence: CASSQQGAGTEAFF.

This clonotype was counted a few times. J is TRBJ1-4 and V is TRBV4-3; D is unclear. V dropped 2 bases and J dropped 2 bases, with 9 bases sitting between them. Germline CDR1 reads LGHNA; CDR2 reads YSLEER. The CDR3 is 15 amino acids. CDR3 sequence (DNA): TGCGCCAGCAGCCAAACTGTCCCTACTAATGAAAAACTGTTTTTT. This translates into CASSQTVPTNEKLFF.

The rearrangement joins TRBV6-8 to TRBJ1-4; D remains unclear. CDR1 is MNHGY, CDR2 SAAAGT, per germline. This CDR3 spans 15 amino acids. V was cut by 2 bases and J by 0 bases, with 7 bases left in between. The CDR3 nucleotides are TGTGCCAGCAGTTACGTCACAGCAACTAATGAAAAACTGTTTTTT. This codes for CASSYVTATNEKLFF.

This clonotype was observed a handful of times. The chain links TRBV27 to TRBJ2-7, with 7 bases identical to TRBD1. Germline CDR1 MNHEY, CDR2 SMNVEV (reference sequence). Germline trimming cut 0 bases from V and 2 bases from J; bases unmatched to any gene: 10. The CDR3 is 17 residues long. The DNA of the CDR3 is TGTGCCAGCAGTTTATCGGGAACAGGGGCGTTAACCTACGAGCAGTACTTC. Translating it yields CASSLSGTGALTYEQYF.

This clonotype has a count of ten or more. The chain links TRBV10-3 to TRBJ2-7; 9 nucleotides match TRBD1. Losses at the gene ends were 2 bases for V and 1 base for J; bases not matched to a gene: 6. This CDR3 is built from 16 residues. CDR1 and CDR2 (germline): ENHRY, SYGVKD. The CDR3: CAISEIKQGASYEQYF. Written as DNA, the CDR3 is TGTGCCATCAGTGAGATTAAACAGGGGGCGTCCTACGAGCAGTACTTC.

Ten or more counts support this clonotype. The genes are TRBV7-8 and TRBJ2-1; 12 bases fit TRBD2. J lost 9 bases, V lost 7 bases, and 4 bases had no gene match. Germline CDR1 is SGHVS and CDR2 is FQNEAQ. The CDR3 length is 13 residues. The CDR3 sequence is CASKLAGGGEQFF. CDR3 nucleotide sequence: TGTGCCAGCAAACTAGCGGGGGGCGGTGAGCAGTTCTTC.

The chain uses TRBV6-6 and TRBJ1-6; D is undetermined. V lost 0 bases to trimming and J lost 3 bases, with 0 bases between them. The CDR3 is 13 residues long. The germline V gene has CDR1 MNHNY and CDR2 SVGAGI (reference sequence). DNA of the CDR3: TGTGCCAGCAGTTACTCCTATAATTCACCCCTCCACTTT. Its protein is CASSYSYNSPLHF.

The chain links TRBV6-1 to TRBJ2-1, with 8 bases fitting TRBD1. V shed 10 bases and J 4 bases; nucleotides not matched to a gene: 12. This CDR3 comprises 15 residues. Germline values: CDR1 MNHNS, CDR2 SASEGT. CDR3 sequence reads: CAITYRDRSYNEQFF. The CDR3 nucleotides read TGTGCCATCACATACCGGGACAGGAGTTACAATGAGCAGTTCTTC.

CDR3 DNA sequence: TGTGCCAGCAGTGTCCTAAATACAGGGGGCGCGACAGATACGCAGTATTTT. It codes for CASSVLNTGGATDTQYF. The chain joins TRBV27 to TRBJ2-3; 9 nucleotides agree with TRBD1. From germline, CDR1 is MNHEY and CDR2 SMNVEV (reference sequence). Trimming took 5 bases from V and 3 from J; bases not matched to a gene: 12. The CDR3 sequence is 17 residues long.